These 23 T cell receptor beta chains originate from one sample sequenced in a study of cytomegalovirus exposure and HLA in healthy donors. PCR amplification relied on 60 Vbeta primers (plus 13 Jbeta primers). Assay: immunoSEQ multiplex PCR; the TCRdb copy retains only in-frame clones and omits some. Of 110,000 to 150,000 clones in the sample, roughly 76% were seen once. The sequenced material came from PBMCs. The source is a female donor in good health and CMV-seronegative.

The chain has TRBV7-9 and TRBJ2-7; 8 nucleotides line up with TRBD1. The V and J ends lost 4 bases and 4 bases, in that order; junction bases with no gene match: 3. This CDR3 is 13 amino acids long. Germline V gives CDR1 SEHNR, CDR2 FQNEAQ (reference sequence). DNA of the CDR3: TGTGCCAGCAGCTCCCGGACAGGGTACGAGCAGTACTTC. Protein product: CASSSRTGYEQYF. The variable domain in full, completed from reference TRBV7-9 and TRBJ2-7, reads DTGVSQNPRHKITKRGQNVTFRCDPISEHNRLYWYRQTLGQGPEFLTYFQNEAQLEKSRLLSDRFSAERPKGSFSTLEIQRTEQGDSAMYLCASSSRTGYEQYFGPGTRLTVT.

This clone was found a few times. The rearrangement joins TRBV7-9 to TRBJ1-1; 7 positions agree with TRBD1. Germline CDR1 reads SEHNR; CDR2 reads FQNEAQ (reference sequence). The CDR3 covers 14 residues. J lost 6 bases, V lost 5 bases, and 9 bases had no gene match. The CDR3 coding sequence is TGTGCCAGCAGCGTAACTACAGGGGTCGCTGAAGCTTTCTTT. Translation gives CASSVTTGVAEAFF.

This clone was detected only once. The CDR3 reads CASSIALPNTGELFF. The CDR3, as DNA: TGTGCCAGTAGTATAGCACTCCCGAACACCGGGGAGCTGTTTTTT. This chain uses TRBV19 with TRBJ2-2; no firm D call. The CDR3 extends over 15 amino acids. Germline-derived CDR1 and CDR2 are LNHDA and SQIVND (reference sequence). Deletions cut 1 base from V and 0 bases from J, with 6 bases between.

J is TRBJ2-5 and V is TRBV27; 9 bases agree with TRBD1. The CDR3 sequence is 18 residues long. The V segment lost 0 bases and the J segment 1 base; nucleotides outside the gene matches: 9. From germline, CDR1 is MNHEY and CDR2 SMNVEV (reference sequence). This CDR3 reads CASSLSSGTGSPQETQYF. Here the CDR3 DNA reads TGTGCCAGCAGTTTATCCTCCGGGACAGGGTCACCCCAAGAGACCCAGTACTTC.

The CDR3 sequence: CASSLDRGDEKLFF. The CDR3 region has the DNA TGCGCCAGCAGCTTGGACAGGGGGGATGAAAAACTGTTTTTT. The chain carries TRBV5-1 and TRBJ1-4; TRBD1 agrees at 8 bases. The CDR3 loop spans 14 amino acids. Germline V lookup: CDR1 SGHRS, CDR2 YFSETQ. J lost 6 bases, V lost 0 bases, and 1 base had no gene match.

The chain uses TRBV29-1 and TRBJ2-2; D remains unclear. Looked up from germline, CDR1 is SQVTM and CDR2 is ANQGSEA. The CDR3 covers 12 residues. V lost 3 bases to trimming and J lost 2 bases, with 4 bases between them. The CDR3 region has the DNA TGCAGCGTTGACCTAAACACCGGGGAGCTGTTTTTT. Its protein is CSVDLNTGELFF.

This chain links TRBV7-9 with TRBJ1-1; TRBD1 might be the D (6 bases). CDR1 SEHNR and CDR2 FQNEAQ come from the germline V gene (reference sequence). CDR3 length: 13 amino acids. V lost 4 bases, J lost 7 bases, and 13 bases lay in between. The CDR3 region is CASSSRGKGEAFF. CDR3 coding DNA: TGTGCCAGCAGCTCCAGGGGAAAGGGTGAAGCTTTCTTT. The full variable domain, completed using reference TRBV7-9 and TRBJ1-1, is DTGVSQNPRHKITKRGQNVTFRCDPISEHNRLYWYRQTLGQGPEFLTYFQNEAQLEKSRLLSDRFSAERPKGSFSTLEIQRTEQGDSAMYLCASSSRGKGEAFFGQGTRLTVV.

This clone was seen only once. This chain uses TRBV7-6 with TRBJ2-1; D is unresolved. There are 15 residues in the CDR3. Between the trimmed V and J ends, which lost 2 bases and 2 bases, there was a span of 10 bases. From germline, CDR1 is SGHVS and CDR2 FNYEAQ. The CDR3 coding sequence is TGTGCCAGCAGCTTAACCCTAGGAACCTACAATGAGCAGTTCTTC. Residues: CASSLTLGTYNEQFF.

This clone was seen just once. The chain has TRBV19 and TRBJ2-5; perhaps TRBD1 as D (6 bases). CDR1 and CDR2 (germline): LNHDA, SQIVND (reference sequence). V shed 0 bases and J shed 4 bases, with 9 bases lying between them. This CDR3 comprises 14 residues. As DNA, the CDR3 is TGTGCCAGTAGTATAGATGCAGGGGCAGAGACCCAGTACTTC. This gives the protein CASSIDAGAETQYF. Filled out from reference TRBV19 and TRBJ2-5, the complete variable domain reads DGGITQSPKYLFRKEGQNVTLSCEQNLNHDAMYWYRQDPGQGLRLIYYSQIVNDFQKGDIAEGYSVSREKKESFPLTVTSAQKNPTAFYLCASSIDAGAETQYFGPGTRLLVL.

The chain combines TRBV10-3 with TRBJ2-5, with D possibly being TRBD2 (6 bases). The V end lost 2 bases, the J end lost 5 bases, and 12 bases lay between the germline ends. The CDR3 runs 14 residues. Germline-derived CDR1 and CDR2 are ENHRY and SYGVKD. In DNA form, the CDR3 reads TGTGCCATCAGTGAGGGAGTGGGGGGTGAGACCCAGTACTTC. Protein: CAISEGVGGETQYF.

This clone has a handful of counts. Additional DNA sequences in this sample encode the identical CDR3. The V and J genes are TRBV7-9 and TRBJ1-1; TRBD1 matches 9 bases. CDR1 is SEHNR, CDR2 FQNEAQ, per germline (reference sequence). The CDR3 length is 14 residues. Trimming took 5 bases from V and 2 from J; bases not matched to a gene: 3. This chain's CDR3 is CASSVQGANTEAFF. The CDR3 DNA sequence: TGTGCCAGCAGCGTACAGGGGGCCAACACTGAAGCTTTCTTT.

The V and J genes are TRBV5-1 and TRBJ2-2; no reliable D call. Trimming removed 0 bases at V and 2 bases at J, with 5 bases between. Per germline, CDR1 SGHRS and CDR2 YFSETQ. The CDR3 runs 14 residues. The CDR3 loop is CASSLAHNTGELFF. The CDR3 region has the DNA TGCGCCAGCAGCTTGGCACATAACACCGGGGAGCTGTTTTTT.

The V and J genes are TRBV11-2 and TRBJ1-1; D is ambiguous. V was clipped by 6 bases and J by 4 bases, with 12 bases between them. Germline V CDR1 and CDR2: SGHAT, FQNNGV. The CDR3 spans 13 residues. As DNA, the CDR3 is TGTGCCAGCAGTTCCACCCGCAGCACTGAAGCTTTCTTT. Residues: CASSSTRSTEAFF.

The chain couples TRBV10-1 to TRBJ1-1; 7 bases are a match to TRBD1. Germline CDR1 and CDR2: WNHNN and SYGVQD (reference sequence). The CDR3 has 13 residues. V lost 6 bases and J lost 3; bases outside the gene matches: 4. The CDR3, as DNA: TGCGCCAGCAGGACAGGGCGCGACACTGAAGCTTTCTTT. It encodes CASRTGRDTEAFF.

This clone is a singleton in its sample. The CDR3: CASSLPTGTSGHSSYEQYF. The CDR3, as DNA: TGTGCCAGCAGTTTACCAACCGGGACTAGCGGACATAGCTCCTACGAGCAGTACTTC. This chain uses TRBV28 with TRBJ2-7; 11 bases map to TRBD2. CDR1 and CDR2 from the germline V gene are MDHEN and SYDVKM. The CDR3 is 19 residues long. V shed 2 bases, J shed 0 bases, and the junction held 12 bases outside the gene matches. The full variable domain, its missing parts supplied by reference TRBV28 and TRBJ2-7, is DVKVTQSSRYLVKRTGEKVFLECVQDMDHENMFWYRQDPGLGLRLIYFSYDVKMKEKGDIPEGYSVSREKKERFSLILESASTNQTSMYLCASSLPTGTSGHSSYEQYFGPGTRLTVT.

This clone has a handful of counts. The V gene is TRBV6-5, the J gene TRBJ1-1; D call uncertain. CDR1 and CDR2 (germline): MNHEY, SVGAGI. The ends were cut back, 5 bases at V and 0 bases at J, with 10 bases in the middle. The CDR3 consists of 14 residues. The CDR3 loop is CASSPGLLNTEAFF. The CDR3 DNA is TGTGCCAGCAGTCCCGGACTTTTGAACACTGAAGCTTTCTTT.

The chain carries TRBV19 and TRBJ1-5; D is uncertain. The CDR3 sequence is 15 residues long. Trimming took off 3 bases at V and 4 bases at J, with 13 bases between the two ends. Germline CDR1 reads LNHDA; CDR2 reads SQIVND (reference sequence). The CDR3 here is CASSMMSGSNQPQHF. CDR3 in DNA: TGTGCCAGTAGTATGATGTCCGGGTCTAATCAGCCCCAGCATTTT.

The J gene is TRBJ2-7, the V gene TRBV6-1; 12 bases are shared with TRBD2. Germline loops: CDR1 MNHNS, CDR2 SASEGT. CDR3 length: 15 residues. V shed 5 bases and J 4 bases; nucleotides not matched to a gene: 6. CDR3 DNA sequence: TGTGCCAGCAGTTCGACTAGCGGGAGTGGTTACGAGCAGTACTTC. It codes for CASSSTSGSGYEQYF.

The rearrangement joins TRBV2 to TRBJ2-2, with 13 positions matching TRBD2. Germline V gene data show CDR1 as SNHLY and CDR2 as FYNNEI. This CDR3 spans 15 amino acids. V shed 5 bases, J shed 5 bases, and the junction held 2 bases outside the gene matches. CDR3 nucleotides: TGTGCCAGCAGTACGGGACTAGCGGGGACCGGGGAGCTGTTTTTT. Amino acids: CASSTGLAGTGELFF. The entire variable domain, with the rest obtained from reference TRBV2 and TRBJ2-2, is as follows: EPEVTQTPSHQVTQMGQEVILRCVPISNHLYFYWYRQILGQKVEFLVSFYNNEISEKSEIFDDQFSVERPDGSNFTLKIRSTKLEDSAMYFCASSTGLAGTGELFFGEGSRLTVL.

The V gene is TRBV2, the J gene TRBJ2-7; 9 bases agree with TRBD1. Unmatched junction bases numbered 11, after V lost 5 bases and J lost 6 bases. Germline lookup yields CDR1 SNHLY and CDR2 FYNNEI. CDR3 length: 15 amino acids. The DNA for the CDR3 is TGTGCCAGCAGTCCTTCGACAGGGGGAATGGGCGAGCAGTACTTC. Residues: CASSPSTGGMGEQYF.

The genes are TRBV7-2 and TRBJ2-5; possible D gene TRBD2, 6 bases. The CDR3 contains 15 residues. Trimming pared 1 base from V and 3 bases from J, leaving 12 bases between. Germline V gene lookup returns CDR1 SGHTA and CDR2 FQGNSA. In nucleotides, the CDR3 is TGTGCCAGCAGCTTAGGCAGGGACTTAGAAGAGACCCAGTACTTC. Translation: CASSLGRDLEETQYF.

This sequence joins TRBV27 and TRBJ2-5, with 11 bases fitting TRBD1. The V gene end was trimmed by 3 bases and the J gene end by 2 bases; junction bases not matched to a gene: 5. The V gene's germline CDR1 is MNHEY and CDR2 SMNVEV (reference sequence). The CDR3 is made up of 16 amino acids. CDR3 loop: CASSFKGDRGQETQYF. CDR3 nucleotides: TGTGCCAGCAGTTTTAAAGGGGACAGGGGGCAAGAGACCCAGTACTTC.

This chain joins TRBV2 and TRBJ2-2, with TRBD1 matching over 7 bases. Germline CDR1 and CDR2: SNHLY and FYNNEI. Trimming cost V 3 bases and J 5 bases; bases outside gene matches: 0. The CDR3 has 13 residues. For the CDR3, the DNA is TGTGCCAGCAGTGAGACAGGGACCGGGGAGCTGTTTTTT. Residues: CASSETGTGELFF.